The 5 T cell receptor beta chains listed next were all sequenced from one sample in a study of blood T cell repertoires in COVID-19. This table comes from immunoSEQ multiplex PCR, and its TCRdb copy is limited to in-frame clones, with some not included. Of just under 350,000 clones listed, approximately 89% were seen once; the top ten hold roughly 3.3%. The sample comprised peripheral blood. All receptors come from a woman between 18 and 30 years old who had recovered from COVID-19.

This chain links TRBV10-1 with TRBJ2-1; D not resolved. Germline V gives CDR1 WNHNN, CDR2 SYGVQD (reference sequence). The CDR3 loop spans 15 amino acids. V dropped 4 bases and J dropped 0 bases, with 10 bases sitting between them. Here the CDR3 reads CASSVGSSSYNEQFF. Written as DNA, the CDR3 is TGCGCCAGCAGTGTTGGTTCCAGCTCCTACAATGAGCAGTTCTTC.

This chain joins TRBV6-1 and TRBJ2-1; D is possibly TRBD2 (6 bases). The CDR3 sequence is 16 residues long. The germline CDR1 and CDR2 sequences are MNHNS and SASEGT. Between the trimmed V and J ends, which lost 4 bases and 5 bases, there was a span of 18 bases. This chain's CDR3 is CASSGDPGLPDNEQFF. The CDR3 DNA reads as TGTGCCAGCAGTGGCGACCCGGGACTTCCAGACAATGAGCAGTTCTTC.

V usage is TRBV27 and J usage is TRBJ1-5; 7 bases are shared with TRBD1. J lost 6 bases, V lost 5 bases, and 13 bases had no gene match. The CDR3 length is 16 residues. Looked up from germline, CDR1 is MNHEY and CDR2 is SMNVEV (reference sequence). The DNA for the CDR3 is TGTGCCAGCAGTCCAGCGACAGGGTTAACTTCTCAGCCCCAGCATTTT. It encodes CASSPATGLTSQPQHF.

The chain carries TRBV30 and TRBJ1-1; no firm D call. CDR1 is GTSNPN and CDR2 is SVGIG in the germline V gene (reference sequence). The CDR3 runs to 14 residues. V was clipped by 0 bases and J by 4 bases, with 12 bases between them. The CDR3 sequence: CAWSVGRSSTEAFF. DNA of the CDR3: TGTGCCTGGAGTGTTGGCAGGTCGAGCACTGAAGCTTTCTTT. Drawing the rest from reference TRBV30 and TRBJ1-1, the complete variable domain is SQTIHQWPATLVQPVGSPLSLECTVEGTSNPNLYWYRQAAGRGLQLLFYSVGIGQISSEVPQNLSASRPQDRQFILSSKKLLLSDSGFYLCAWSVGRSSTEAFFGQGTRLTVV.

The chain couples TRBV19 to TRBJ1-4; a possible D gene is TRBD1 (6 bases). V lost 6 bases and J 7 bases, leaving 21 bases between the germline ends. This CDR3 comprises 16 residues. Germline lookup yields CDR1 LNHDA and CDR2 SQIVND (reference sequence). As DNA, the CDR3 is TGTGCCAGTAGCCCGCGGGGGGCCTGGCCAAGTGAAAAACTGTTTTTT. Translated: CASSPRGAWPSEKLFF.